This TCR beta chain was recovered during a study of blood T cell repertoires in COVID-19. Clones were sequenced by immunoSEQ multiplex PCR, and TCRdb holds only the in-frame ones, with some missing. The table includes 130,000 to 150,000 clones, 80% to 90% detected once. Germline V gives CDR1 LGHNA, CDR2 YSLEER. With V trimmed by 1 base and J by 4 bases, 9 bases remained unmatched. The CDR3 consists of 17 residues. V usage is TRBV4-3 and J usage is TRBJ2-5; 10 bases fit TRBD2. The source is a man in his sixties with active or convalescent COVID-19. What was sequenced was peripheral blood. CDR3 sequence: CASSQVGTSDLTETQYF. The CDR3 DNA reads TGCGCCAGCAGCCAAGTAGGGACTAGCGATCTCACAGAGACCCAGTACTTC.